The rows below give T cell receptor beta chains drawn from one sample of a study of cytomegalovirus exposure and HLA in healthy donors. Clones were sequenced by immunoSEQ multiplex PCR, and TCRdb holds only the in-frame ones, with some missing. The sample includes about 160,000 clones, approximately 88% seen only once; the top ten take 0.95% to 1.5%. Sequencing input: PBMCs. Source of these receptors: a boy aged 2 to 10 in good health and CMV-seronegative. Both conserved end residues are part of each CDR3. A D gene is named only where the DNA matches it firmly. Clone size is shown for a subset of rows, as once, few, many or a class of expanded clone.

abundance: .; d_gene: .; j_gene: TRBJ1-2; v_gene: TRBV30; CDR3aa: CAWSGVRVNGYTF; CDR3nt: TGTGCCTGGAGTGGTGTCCGGGTCAATGGCTACACCTTC
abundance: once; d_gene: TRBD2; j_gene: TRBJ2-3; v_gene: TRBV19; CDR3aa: CASSSTSAGSTDTQYF; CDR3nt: TGTGCCAGTAGTTCGACCTCAGCGGGGAGCACAGATACGCAGTATTTT
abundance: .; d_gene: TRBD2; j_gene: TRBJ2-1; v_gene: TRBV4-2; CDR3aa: CASSQPPGLGNEQFF; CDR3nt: TGTGCCAGCAGCCAACCTCCGGGACTAGGGAATGAGCAGTTCTTC
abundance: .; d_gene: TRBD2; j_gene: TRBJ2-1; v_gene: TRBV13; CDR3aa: CASSPAGTSGMDEQFF; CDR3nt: TGTGCCAGCAGCCCCGCCGGGACTAGCGGGATGGATGAGCAGTTCTTC
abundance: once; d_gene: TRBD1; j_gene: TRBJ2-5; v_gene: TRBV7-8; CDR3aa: CATKRQGSYQETQYF; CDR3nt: TGTGCCACCAAGAGACAGGGGTCGTACCAAGAGACCCAGTACTTC
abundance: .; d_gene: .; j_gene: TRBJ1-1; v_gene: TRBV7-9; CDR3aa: CASSFSSNTEAFF; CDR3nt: TGTGCCAGCAGCTTTAGCTCGAACACTGAAGCTTTCTTT
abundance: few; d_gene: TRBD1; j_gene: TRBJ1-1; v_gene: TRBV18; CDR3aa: CASSPWDRGLNTEAFF; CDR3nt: TGTGCCAGCTCACCGTGGGACAGGGGGCTTAACACTGAAGCTTTCTTT
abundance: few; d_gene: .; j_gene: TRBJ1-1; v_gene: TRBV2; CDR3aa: CASRKTTGVNTEAFF; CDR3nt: TGTGCCAGCAGAAAGACGACGGGAGTGAACACTGAAGCTTTCTTT
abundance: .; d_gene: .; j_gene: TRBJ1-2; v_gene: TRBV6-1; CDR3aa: CASTRGRDGYGYTF; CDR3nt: TGTGCCAGCACCCGCGGTCGGGATGGCTATGGCTACACCTTC
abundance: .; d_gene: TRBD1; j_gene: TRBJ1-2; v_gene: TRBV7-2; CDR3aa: CASSLASGTEKVNGYTF; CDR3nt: TGTGCCAGCAGCTTAGCTTCGGGGACAGAAAAGGTCAACGGCTACACCTTC
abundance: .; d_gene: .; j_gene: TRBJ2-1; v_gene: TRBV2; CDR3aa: CASSEQEGKGNEQFF; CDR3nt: TGTGCCAGCAGTGAACAGGAGGGGAAGGGCAATGAGCAGTTCTTC
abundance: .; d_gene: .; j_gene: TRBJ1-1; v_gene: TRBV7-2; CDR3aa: CASSFGGGNTEAFF; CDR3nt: TGTGCCAGCAGCTTCGGTGGCGGGAACACTGAAGCTTTCTTT
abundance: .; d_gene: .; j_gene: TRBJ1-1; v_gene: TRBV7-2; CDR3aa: CASSLERVNTEAFF; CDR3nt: TGTGCCAGCAGCTTAGAACGGGTGAACACTGAAGCTTTCTTT
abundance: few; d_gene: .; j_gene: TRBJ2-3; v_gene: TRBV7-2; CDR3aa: CASATTRASTDTQYF; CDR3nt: TGTGCCAGCGCCACGACGCGGGCTAGCACAGATACGCAGTATTTT
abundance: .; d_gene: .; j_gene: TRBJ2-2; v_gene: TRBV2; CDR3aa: CASRPGYTGELFF; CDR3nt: TGTGCCAGCAGACCAGGGTACACCGGGGAGCTGTTTTTT
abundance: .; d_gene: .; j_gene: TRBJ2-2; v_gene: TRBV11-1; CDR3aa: CASSRVSTGELFF; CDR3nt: TGTGCCAGCAGTCGGGTCTCTACCGGGGAGCTGTTTTTT
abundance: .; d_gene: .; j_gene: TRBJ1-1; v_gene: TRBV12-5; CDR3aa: CASGFSEGNGLSTEAFF; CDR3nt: TGTGCTAGTGGTTTCTCGGAGGGTAATGGGTTGAGCACTGAAGCTTTCTTT
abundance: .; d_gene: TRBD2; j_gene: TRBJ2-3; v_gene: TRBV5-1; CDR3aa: CASSGGGTDTQYF; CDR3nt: TGCGCCAGCTCCGGCGGGGGAACAGATACGCAGTATTTT
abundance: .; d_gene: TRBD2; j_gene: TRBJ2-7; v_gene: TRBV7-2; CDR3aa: CASSLGTPGLAGVKGEQYF; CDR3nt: TGTGCCAGCAGCTTAGGGACTCCGGGACTAGCGGGAGTGAAAGGCGAGCAGTACTTC
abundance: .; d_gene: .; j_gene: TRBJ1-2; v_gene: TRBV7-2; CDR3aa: CASSFYSYGYTF; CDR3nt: TGTGCCAGCAGCTTTTACTCTTACGGCTACACCTTC
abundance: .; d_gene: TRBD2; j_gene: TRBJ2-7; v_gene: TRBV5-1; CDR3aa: CASSPGASGVYEQYF; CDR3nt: TGCGCCAGCAGCCCCGGGGCTAGCGGGGTCTACGAGCAGTACTTC
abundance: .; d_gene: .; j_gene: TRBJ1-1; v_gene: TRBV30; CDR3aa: CAWTIGGLELTEAFF; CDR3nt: TGTGCCTGGACGATCGGGGGTTTGGAGTTGACTGAAGCTTTCTTT
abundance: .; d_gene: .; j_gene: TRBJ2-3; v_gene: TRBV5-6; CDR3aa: CASSLRGSWSTDTQYF; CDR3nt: TGTGCCAGCAGCTTGAGGGGGAGTTGGAGCACAGATACGCAGTATTTT
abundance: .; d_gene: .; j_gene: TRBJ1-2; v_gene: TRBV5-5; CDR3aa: CASSLVWGAYGYTF; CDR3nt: TGTGCCAGCAGCTTGGTATGGGGCGCCTATGGCTACACCTTC
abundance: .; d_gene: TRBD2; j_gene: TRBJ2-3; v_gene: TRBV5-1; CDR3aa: CASSRTVAGGKDTQYF; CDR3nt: TGCGCCAGCAGCCGCACCGTAGCGGGGGGCAAAGATACGCAGTATTTT
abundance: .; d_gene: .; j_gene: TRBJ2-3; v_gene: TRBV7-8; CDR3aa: CASSLLIGRLSGLSDTQYF; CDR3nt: TGTGCCAGCAGCTTATTGATAGGCCGACTGTCGGGTTTATCAGATACGCAGTATTTT
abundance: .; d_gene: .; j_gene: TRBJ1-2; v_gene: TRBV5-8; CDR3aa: CASSLVRGGYTF; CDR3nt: TGTGCCAGCAGCTTGGTTCGGGGGGGCTACACCTTC
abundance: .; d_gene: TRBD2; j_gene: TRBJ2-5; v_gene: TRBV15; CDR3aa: CATSRDPGTSGQETQYF; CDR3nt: TGTGCCACCAGCAGAGATCCTGGTACTAGCGGCCAAGAGACCCAGTACTTC
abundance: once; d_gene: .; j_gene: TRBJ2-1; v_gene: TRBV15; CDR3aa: CATSRPRDSRHEQFF; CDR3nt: TGTGCCACCAGCAGGCCACGGGACTCCCGGCATGAGCAGTTCTTC
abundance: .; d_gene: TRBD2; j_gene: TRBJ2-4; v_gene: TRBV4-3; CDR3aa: CASSQIPTSGRGNIQYF; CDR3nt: TGCGCCAGCAGCCAAATCCCGACTAGCGGGAGAGGTAACATTCAGTACTTC
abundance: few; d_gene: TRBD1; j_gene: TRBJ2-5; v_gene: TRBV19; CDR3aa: CASSPRGPETQYF; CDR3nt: TGTGCCAGTAGTCCCAGGGGGCCAGAGACCCAGTACTTC
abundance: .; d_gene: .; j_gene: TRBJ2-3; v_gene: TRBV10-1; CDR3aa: CASSESSTDTQYF; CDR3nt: TGCGCCAGCAGTGAGAGCTCCACAGATACGCAGTATTTT
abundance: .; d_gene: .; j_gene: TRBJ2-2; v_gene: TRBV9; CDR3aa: CASSVEGGFAGELFF; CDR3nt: TGTGCCAGCAGCGTCGAGGGGGGGTTCGCCGGGGAGCTGTTTTTT
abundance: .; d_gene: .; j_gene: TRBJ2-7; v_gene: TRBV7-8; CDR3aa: CASSVRTGSYEQYF; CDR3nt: TGTGCCAGCAGCGTTCGGACCGGGAGCTACGAGCAGTACTTC
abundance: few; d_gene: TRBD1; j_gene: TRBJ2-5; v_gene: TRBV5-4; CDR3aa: CASSFKTGTETQYF; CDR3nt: TGTGCCAGCAGCTTCAAGACAGGGACGGAGACCCAGTACTTC
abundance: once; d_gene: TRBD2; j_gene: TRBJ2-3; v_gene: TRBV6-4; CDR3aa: CASSDSSGTSGGAAVTQYF; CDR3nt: TGTGCCAGCAGTGACTCCTCCGGGACTAGCGGGGGGGCCGCGGTTACGCAGTATTTT
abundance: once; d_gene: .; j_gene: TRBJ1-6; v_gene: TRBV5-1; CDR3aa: CASSEYRRNNSPLHF; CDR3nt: TGCGCCAGCAGCGAATACAGGCGAAATAATTCACCCCTCCACTTT
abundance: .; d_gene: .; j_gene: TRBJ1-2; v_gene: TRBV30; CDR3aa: CAWSVRAGAGVGGYTF; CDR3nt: TGTGCCTGGAGTGTACGGGCAGGGGCAGGTGTGGGAGGCTACACCTTC
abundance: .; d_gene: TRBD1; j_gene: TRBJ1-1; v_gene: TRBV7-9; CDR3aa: CASSPGQGNTEAFF; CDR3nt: TGTGCCAGCAGCCCAGGACAGGGCAACACTGAAGCTTTCTTT
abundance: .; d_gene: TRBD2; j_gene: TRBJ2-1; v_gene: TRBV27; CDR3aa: CASSLTSGTYNEQFF; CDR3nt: TGTGCCAGCAGTTTAACTAGCGGGACATACAATGAGCAGTTCTTC
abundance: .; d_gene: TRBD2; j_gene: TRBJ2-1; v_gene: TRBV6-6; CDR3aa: CASSASRGGPNEQFF; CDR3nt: TGTGCCAGCAGTGCCTCTCGGGGGGGCCCTAATGAGCAGTTCTTC
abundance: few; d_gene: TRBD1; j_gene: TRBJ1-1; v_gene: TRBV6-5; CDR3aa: CASSYNRGPTEAFF; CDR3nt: TGTGCCAGCAGTTACAACAGGGGCCCGACTGAAGCTTTCTTT
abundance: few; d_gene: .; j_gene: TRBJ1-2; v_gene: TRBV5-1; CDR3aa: CASSPEPGFGYTF; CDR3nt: TGCGCCAGCAGCCCCGAACCAGGGTTTGGCTACACCTTC
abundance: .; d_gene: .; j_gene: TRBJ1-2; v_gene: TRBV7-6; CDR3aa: CASTPGGDYGYTF; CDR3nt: TGTGCCAGCACCCCGGGGGGGGACTATGGCTACACCTTC
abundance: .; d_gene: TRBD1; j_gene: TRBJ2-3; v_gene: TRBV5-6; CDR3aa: CASSSLLGTGDLDTQYF; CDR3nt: TGTGCCAGCAGCTCACTGTTGGGGACAGGAGACTTAGATACGCAGTATTTT
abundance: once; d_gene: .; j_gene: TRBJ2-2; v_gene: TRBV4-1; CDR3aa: CASSLSRLPNTGELFF; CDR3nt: TGCGCCAGCAGCCTTTCACGACTGCCAAACACCGGGGAGCTGTTTTTT
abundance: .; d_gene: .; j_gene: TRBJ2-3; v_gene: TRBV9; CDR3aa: CASSVGHPPDTQYF; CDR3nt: TGTGCCAGCAGCGTAGGTCATCCCCCAGATACGCAGTATTTT
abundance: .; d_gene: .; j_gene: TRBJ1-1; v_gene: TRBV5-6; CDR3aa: CASSFGELNTEAFF; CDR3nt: TGTGCCAGCAGCTTCGGGGAGTTGAACACTGAAGCTTTCTTT
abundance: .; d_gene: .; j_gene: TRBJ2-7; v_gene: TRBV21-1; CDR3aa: CASSNRGWTTSYHEQYF; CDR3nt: TGTGCCAGCAGCAATAGGGGGTGGACAACTAGTTACCACGAGCAGTACTTC